This TCR beta chain was profiled in a study of PD-1 blockade in classical Hodgkin lymphoma. Time point indicated: newly diagnosed, previously untreated cHL patient sample. Trimming cost V 5 bases and J 0 bases, with 14 bases left between them. There are 16 residues in the CDR3. Germline values: CDR1 MNHEY, CDR2 SMNVEV (reference sequence). Clones were sequenced by immunoSEQ multiplex PCR, and TCRdb holds only the in-frame ones, with some missing. The data contain around 27,000 clones, just over 90% of them singletons. This sequence joins TRBV27 and TRBJ1-3; unclear D gene. This sequence was found in a human donor with classical Hodgkin lymphoma. The specimen was peripheral blood mononuclear cells (PBMCs). The CDR3 region is CASSTTWKVSGNTIYF. The CDR3 region has the DNA TGTGCCAGCAGTACAACATGGAAAGTCTCTGGAAACACCATATATTTT.